The clone carrying this TCR beta chain was seen ten or more times. What it binds is not known. These data belong to a study of glioma-infiltrating T cells. General observations from the study: Tissue and blood shared very few CDR3 sequences.

Germline V lookup: CDR1 MNHNS, CDR2 SASEGT. This CDR3 has 12 amino acids. V was pared by 5 bases and J by 4 bases, with 9 bases between. Using RNA template, CDR3s of TCR alpha and beta were amplified with iRepertoire arm-PCR. Each CDR3 protein is one row after TCRdb ran MiXCR on the multiplex PCR reads. The table includes around 190,000 distinct CDR3 sequences, about 32% detected once. The sample consisted of glioma tissue, nonneoplastic brain tissue, or PBMCs (not recorded which). This sequence originates from a human donor with low-grade glioma or glioblastoma, undergoing nonglioma brain surgery, or in good health (not recorded which). V gene TRBV6-1 combines with J gene TRBJ2-7; the D gene is possibly TRBD2 (5 bases). Written as DNA, the CDR3 is TGTGCCAGCAGTTTACGGGGTTACGAGCAGTACTTC. Translating gives CASSLRGYEQYF.